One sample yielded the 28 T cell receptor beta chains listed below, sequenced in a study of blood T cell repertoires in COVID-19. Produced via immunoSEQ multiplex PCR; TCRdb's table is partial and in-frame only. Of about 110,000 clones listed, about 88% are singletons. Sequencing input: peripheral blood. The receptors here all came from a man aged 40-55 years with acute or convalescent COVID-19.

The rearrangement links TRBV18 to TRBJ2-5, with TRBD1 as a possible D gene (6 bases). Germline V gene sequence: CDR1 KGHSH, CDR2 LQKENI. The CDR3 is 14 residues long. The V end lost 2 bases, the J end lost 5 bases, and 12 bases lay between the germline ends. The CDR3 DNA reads TGTGCCAGCTCACCAACAGGGTTTTGGGAGACCCAGTACTTC. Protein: CASSPTGFWETQYF.

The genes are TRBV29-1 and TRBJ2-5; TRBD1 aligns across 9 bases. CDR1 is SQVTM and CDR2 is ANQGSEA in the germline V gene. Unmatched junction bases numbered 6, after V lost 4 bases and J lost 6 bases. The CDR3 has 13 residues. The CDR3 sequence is CSVGLGQGKTQYF. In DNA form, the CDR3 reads TGCAGCGTTGGGCTCGGACAGGGGAAGACCCAGTACTTC.

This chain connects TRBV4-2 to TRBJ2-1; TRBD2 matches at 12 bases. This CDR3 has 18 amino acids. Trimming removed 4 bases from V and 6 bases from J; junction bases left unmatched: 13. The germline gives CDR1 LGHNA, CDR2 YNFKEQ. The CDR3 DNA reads TGTGCCAGCAGCCCCGGACTAGCGGGGACCGGGCCCGGCAATGAGCAGTTCTTC. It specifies CASSPGLAGTGPGNEQFF.

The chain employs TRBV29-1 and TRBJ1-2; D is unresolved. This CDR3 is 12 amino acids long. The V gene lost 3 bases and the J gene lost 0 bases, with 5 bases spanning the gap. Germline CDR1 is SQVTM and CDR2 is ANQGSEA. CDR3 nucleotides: TGCAGCGTTGATCTTACTAACTATGGCTACACCTTC. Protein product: CSVDLTNYGYTF. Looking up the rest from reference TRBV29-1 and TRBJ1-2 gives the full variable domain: SAVISQKPSRDICQRGTSLTIQCQVDSQVTMMFWYRQQPGQSLTLIATANQGSEATYESGFVIDKFPISRPNLTFSTLTVSNMSPEDSSIYLCSVDLTNYGYTFGSGTRLTVV.

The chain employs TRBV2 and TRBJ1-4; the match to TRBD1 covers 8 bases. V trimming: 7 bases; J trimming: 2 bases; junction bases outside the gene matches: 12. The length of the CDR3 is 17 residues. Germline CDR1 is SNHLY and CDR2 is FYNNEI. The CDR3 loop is CASNWAGGSSTNEKLFF. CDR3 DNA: TGTGCCAGCAACTGGGCAGGGGGCTCGAGCACTAATGAAAAACTGTTTTTT.

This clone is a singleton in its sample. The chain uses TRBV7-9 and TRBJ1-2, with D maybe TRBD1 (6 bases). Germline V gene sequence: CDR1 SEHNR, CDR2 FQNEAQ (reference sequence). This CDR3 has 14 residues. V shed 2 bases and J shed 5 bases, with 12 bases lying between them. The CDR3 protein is CASSLRSGAYGYTF. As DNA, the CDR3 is TGTGCCAGCAGCTTAAGGTCAGGGGCTTATGGCTACACCTTC.

The CDR3 region is CASSPTSRGNSPLHF. In DNA form, the CDR3 reads TGTGCCAGCAGTCCCACATCCCGGGGTAATTCACCCCTCCACTTT. The rearrangement links TRBV28 to TRBJ1-6; D ambiguous. CDR3 length: 15 residues. Germline CDR1 MDHEN, CDR2 SYDVKM. Trimming left V 5 bases short and J 6 bases short, with 14 bases between. The full variable domain, with the rest looked up from reference TRBV28 and TRBJ1-6, is DVKVTQSSRYLVKRTGEKVFLECVQDMDHENMFWYRQDPGLGLRLIYFSYDVKMKEKGDIPEGYSVSREKKERFSLILESASTNQTSMYLCASSPTSRGNSPLHFGNGTRLTVT.

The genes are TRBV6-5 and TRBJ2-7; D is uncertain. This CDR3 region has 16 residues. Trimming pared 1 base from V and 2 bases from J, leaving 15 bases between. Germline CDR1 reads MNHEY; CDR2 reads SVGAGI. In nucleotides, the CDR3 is TGTGCCAGCAGTTACTTAGGAGTAGGTCCGACCTACGAGCAGTACTTC. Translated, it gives CASSYLGVGPTYEQYF.

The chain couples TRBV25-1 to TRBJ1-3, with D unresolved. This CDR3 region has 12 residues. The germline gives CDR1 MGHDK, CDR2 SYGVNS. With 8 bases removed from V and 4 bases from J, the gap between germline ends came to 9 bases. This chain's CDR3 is CASSHGGNTIYF. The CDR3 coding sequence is TGTGCCAGCTCCCATGGCGGAAACACCATATATTTT. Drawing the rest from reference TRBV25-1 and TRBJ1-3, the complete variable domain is EADIYQTPRYLVIGTGKKITLECSQTMGHDKMYWYQQDPGMELHLIHYSYGVNSTEKGDLSSESTVSRIRTEHFPLTLESARPSHTSQYLCASSHGGNTIYFGEGSWLTVV.

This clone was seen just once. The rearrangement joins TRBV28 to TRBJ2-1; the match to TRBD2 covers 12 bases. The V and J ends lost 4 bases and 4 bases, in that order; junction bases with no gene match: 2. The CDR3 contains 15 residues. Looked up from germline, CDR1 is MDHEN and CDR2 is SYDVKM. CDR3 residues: CASSSTSGGYNEQFF. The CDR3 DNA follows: TGTGCCAGCAGTTCGACTAGCGGGGGATACAATGAGCAGTTCTTC. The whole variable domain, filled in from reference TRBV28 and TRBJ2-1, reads DVKVTQSSRYLVKRTGEKVFLECVQDMDHENMFWYRQDPGLGLRLIYFSYDVKMKEKGDIPEGYSVSREKKERFSLILESASTNQTSMYLCASSSTSGGYNEQFFGPGTRLTVL.

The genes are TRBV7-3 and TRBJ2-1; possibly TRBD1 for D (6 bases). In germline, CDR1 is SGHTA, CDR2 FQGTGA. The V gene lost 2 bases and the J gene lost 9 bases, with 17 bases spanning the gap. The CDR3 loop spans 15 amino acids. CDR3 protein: CASSLDGTLRGEQFF. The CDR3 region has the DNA TGTGCCAGCAGCTTAGACGGGACCCTCAGGGGTGAGCAGTTCTTC.

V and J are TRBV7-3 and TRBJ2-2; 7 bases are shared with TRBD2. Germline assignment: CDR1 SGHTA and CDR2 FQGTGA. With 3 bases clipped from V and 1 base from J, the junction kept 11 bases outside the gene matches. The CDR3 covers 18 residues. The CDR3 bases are TGTGCCAGCAGCTTGTTGGGAGGGCCGATATTGAACACCGGGGAGCTGTTTTTT. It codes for CASSLLGGPILNTGELFF.

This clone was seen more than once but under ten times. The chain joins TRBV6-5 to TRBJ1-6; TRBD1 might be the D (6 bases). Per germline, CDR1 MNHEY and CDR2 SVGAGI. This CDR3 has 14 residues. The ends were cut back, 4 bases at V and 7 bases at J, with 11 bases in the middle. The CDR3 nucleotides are TGTGCCAGCAGTTTCACAGGGACCAATTCACCCCTCCACTTT. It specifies CASSFTGTNSPLHF.

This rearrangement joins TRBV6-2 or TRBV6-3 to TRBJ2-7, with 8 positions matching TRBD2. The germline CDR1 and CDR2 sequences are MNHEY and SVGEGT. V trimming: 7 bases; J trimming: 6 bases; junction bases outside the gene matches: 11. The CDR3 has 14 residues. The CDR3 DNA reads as TGTGCCAGCACCCCGGGACTAGGGCCCTCCGAGCAGTACTTC. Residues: CASTPGLGPSEQYF.

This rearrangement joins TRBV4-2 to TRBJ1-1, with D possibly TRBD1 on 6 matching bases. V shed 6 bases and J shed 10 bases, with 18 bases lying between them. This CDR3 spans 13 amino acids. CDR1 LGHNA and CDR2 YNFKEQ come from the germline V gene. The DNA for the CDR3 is TGTGCCAGCAGTGCCAAGAGGACAGCCGGAGCTTTCTTT. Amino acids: CASSAKRTAGAFF.

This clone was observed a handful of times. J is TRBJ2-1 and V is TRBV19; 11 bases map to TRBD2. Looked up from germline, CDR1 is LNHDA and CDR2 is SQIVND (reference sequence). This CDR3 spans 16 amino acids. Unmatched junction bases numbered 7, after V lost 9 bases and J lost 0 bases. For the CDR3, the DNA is TGTGCCAGCCGAGGGCTAGCGGGAGGCTCCTACAATGAGCAGTTCTTC. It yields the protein CASRGLAGGSYNEQFF.

This CDR3 is CASSLLGTGGGQPQHF. CDR3 DNA: TGTGCCAGCAGTTTATTAGGGACAGGGGGAGGACAGCCCCAGCATTTT. The chain carries TRBV28 and TRBJ1-5, with 11 nucleotides matching TRBD1. The CDR3 is 16 amino acids. Germline V CDR1 and CDR2: MDHEN, SYDVKM. The V gene end was trimmed by 1 base and the J gene end by 7 bases; junction bases not matched to a gene: 6.

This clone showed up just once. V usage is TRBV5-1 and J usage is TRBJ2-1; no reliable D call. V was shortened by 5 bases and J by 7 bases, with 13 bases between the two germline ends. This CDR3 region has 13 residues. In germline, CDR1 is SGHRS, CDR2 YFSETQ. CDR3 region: CASRATNFNEQFF. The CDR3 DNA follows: TGCGCCAGCAGGGCGACAAATTTTAATGAGCAGTTCTTC.

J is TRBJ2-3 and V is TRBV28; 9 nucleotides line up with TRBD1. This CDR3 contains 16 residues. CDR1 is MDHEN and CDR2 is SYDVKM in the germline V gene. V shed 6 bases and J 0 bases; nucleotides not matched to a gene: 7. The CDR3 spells CASRTGTGFSTDTQYF. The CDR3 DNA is TGTGCCAGCAGGACCGGGACAGGGTTTAGCACAGATACGCAGTATTTT.

The chain's CDR3 is CASSYPLGNEQYF. The CDR3 coding sequence is TGTGCCAGCAGTTACCCCCTCGGGAACGAGCAGTACTTC. The chain couples TRBV6-6 to TRBJ2-7; the D gene is possibly TRBD2 (5 bases). The CDR3 contains 13 residues. Per the germline V gene, CDR1 is MNHNY and CDR2 is SVGAGI (reference sequence). V was pared by 2 bases and J by 5 bases, with 10 bases between.

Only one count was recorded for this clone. CDR3: CASSLVPGSGYTF. For the CDR3, the DNA is TGTGCCAGCAGCTTAGTTCCGGGTTCGGGCTACACCTTC. V and J are TRBV7-9 and TRBJ1-2; D is undetermined. CDR3 length equals 13 residues. V shed 1 base and J shed 8 bases, with 11 bases lying between them. Germline CDR1 is SEHNR and CDR2 is FQNEAQ (reference sequence).

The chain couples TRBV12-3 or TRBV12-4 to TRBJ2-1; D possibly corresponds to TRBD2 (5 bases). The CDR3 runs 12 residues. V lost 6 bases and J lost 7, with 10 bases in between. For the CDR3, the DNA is TGTGCCAGCAGCTGGACTGGGAATGAGCAGTTCTTC. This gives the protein CASSWTGNEQFF.

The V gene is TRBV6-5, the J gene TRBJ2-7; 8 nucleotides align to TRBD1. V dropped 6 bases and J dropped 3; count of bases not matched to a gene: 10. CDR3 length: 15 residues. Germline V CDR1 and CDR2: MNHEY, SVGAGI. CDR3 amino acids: CASSQTGTGYYEQYF. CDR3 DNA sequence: TGTGCCAGCAGCCAGACCGGGACAGGATACTACGAGCAGTACTTC.

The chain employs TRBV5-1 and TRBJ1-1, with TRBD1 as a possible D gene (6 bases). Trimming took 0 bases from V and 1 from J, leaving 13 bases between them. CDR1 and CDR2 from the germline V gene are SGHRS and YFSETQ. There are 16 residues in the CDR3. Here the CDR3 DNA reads TGCGCCAGCAGCTTGGCACAGGGTACCACGAACACTGAAGCTTTCTTT. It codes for CASSLAQGTTNTEAFF.

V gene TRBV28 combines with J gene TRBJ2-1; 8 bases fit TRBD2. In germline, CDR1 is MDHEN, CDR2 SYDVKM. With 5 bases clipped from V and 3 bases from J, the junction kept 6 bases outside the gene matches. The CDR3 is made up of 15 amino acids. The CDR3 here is CASSGGAGVYNEQFF. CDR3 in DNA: TGTGCCAGCAGTGGGGGAGCGGGAGTCTACAATGAGCAGTTCTTC.

DNA for the CDR3: TGCGCCAGCAGTACAGGGGGCCTTAGCACAGATACGCAGTATTTT. Translating gives CASSTGGLSTDTQYF. V is TRBV10-1 and J is TRBJ2-3; 9 nucleotides match TRBD1. Trimming removed 5 bases from V and 0 bases from J; junction bases left unmatched: 3. This CDR3 has 15 amino acids. Germline CDR1 WNHNN, CDR2 SYGVQD (reference sequence).

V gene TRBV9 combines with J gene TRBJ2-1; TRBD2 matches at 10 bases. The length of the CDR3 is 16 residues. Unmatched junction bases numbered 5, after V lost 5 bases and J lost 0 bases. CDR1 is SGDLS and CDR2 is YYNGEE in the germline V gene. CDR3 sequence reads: CASSPIAGGSYNEQFF. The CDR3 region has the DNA TGTGCCAGCAGTCCGATAGCGGGAGGCTCCTACAATGAGCAGTTCTTC.

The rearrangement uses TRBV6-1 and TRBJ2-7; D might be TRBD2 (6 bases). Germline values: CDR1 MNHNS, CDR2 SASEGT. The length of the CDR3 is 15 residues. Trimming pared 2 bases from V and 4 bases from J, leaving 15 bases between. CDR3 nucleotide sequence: TGTGCCAGCAGTGAATTCCCACTAGCAGAGTACGAGCAGTACTTC. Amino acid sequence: CASSEFPLAEYEQYF.